This T cell receptor (beta chain) was obtained from a study of cytomegalovirus exposure and HLA in healthy donors. Background on the study: An earlier analysis identified fewer than 130 million unique TCR beta sequences in about 190 million T cells. HLA-typed donors were the source of approximately 88 million unique TCRs held in an early data release.

PCR amplification relied on 60 Vbeta primers (plus 13 Jbeta primers). Using immunoSEQ multiplex PCR, the repertoire was profiled, and TCRdb retains in-frame clones only, with some absent. The sample lists about 94,000 clones, approximately 80% occurring once. V shed 4 bases and J shed 5 bases, with 18 bases lying between them. The CDR3 has 16 amino acids. CDR1 is SGHNT and CDR2 is YYREEE in the germline V gene (reference sequence). Findings and caveats of the study: Sequencing artifact likely explains a cluster of highly shared sequence variants. Reportedly, HLA-A and HLA-B alleles of most subjects were accurately predicted from TCR beta.

As concerns this clone: Its antigen is undetermined.

The chain couples TRBV5-4 to TRBJ1-4; D ambiguous. Sequencing was done on a sample of PBMCs. The TCR sequence derives from a woman aged 55-69 years in good health and CMV-seronegative. The CDR3 nucleotides are TGTGCCAGCAGCCGCACTTCAGCTGCGGGCAATGAAAAACTGTTTTTT. It is translated as CASSRTSAAGNEKLFF.